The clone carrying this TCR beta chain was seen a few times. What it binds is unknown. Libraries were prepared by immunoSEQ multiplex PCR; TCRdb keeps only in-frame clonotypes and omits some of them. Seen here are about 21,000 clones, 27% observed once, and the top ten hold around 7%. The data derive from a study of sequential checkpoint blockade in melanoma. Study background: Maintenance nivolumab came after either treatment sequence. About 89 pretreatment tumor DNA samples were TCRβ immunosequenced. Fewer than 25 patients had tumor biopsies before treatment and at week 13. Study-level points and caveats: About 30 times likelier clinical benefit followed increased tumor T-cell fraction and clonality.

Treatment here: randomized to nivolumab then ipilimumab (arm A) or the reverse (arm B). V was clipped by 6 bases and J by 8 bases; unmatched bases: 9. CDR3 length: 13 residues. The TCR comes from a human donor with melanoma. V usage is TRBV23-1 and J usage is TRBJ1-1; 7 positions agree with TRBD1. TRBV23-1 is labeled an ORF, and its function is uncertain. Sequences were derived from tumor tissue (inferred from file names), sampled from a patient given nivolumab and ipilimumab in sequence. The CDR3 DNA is TGCGCCAGCAGCCAGGATAGGGACAGAGAAGCTTTCTTT. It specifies CASSQDRDREAFF.